A single sample gave rise to the 12 T cell receptor beta chains below, sequenced in a study of Graves' ophthalmopathy and Graves' hyperthyroidism. RNA served as the template for amplifying TCR beta CDR3 regions. First-round RT-PCR used HTBI primers; second-round multiplex PCR followed. TCRdb reanalysed the multiplex PCR reads using MiXCR and keeps one entry per CDR3 protein. The sample lists hundreds of thousands of distinct CDR3 sequences, more than 20% occurring once. The sequencing sample was made of peripheral blood. The receptors were gathered from a woman younger than 35 with stable Graves' hyperthyroidism.

At least ten counts were recorded for this clonotype. In DNA form, the CDR3 reads TGTGCCAGCAGCCTTCTAGGGGGTAGGGGCACTGAAGCTTTCTTT. Its protein product is CASSLLGGRGTEAFF. V and J are TRBV14 and TRBJ1-1; possible D gene TRBD1, 6 bases. Germline CDR1 reads SGHDN; CDR2 reads FVKESK. V was shortened by 4 bases and J by 4 bases, with 16 bases between the two germline ends. CDR3 length: 15 residues.

Ten or more counts support this clonotype. The rearrangement links TRBV7-2 to TRBJ1-2, with TRBD1 matching over 7 bases. With V trimmed by 3 bases and J by 6 bases, 4 bases remained unmatched. This CDR3 has 13 amino acids. Per the germline V gene, CDR1 is SGHTA and CDR2 is FQGNSA. The CDR3 DNA reads TGTGCCAGCAGCTTGAACAGGGGCAATGGCTACACCTTC. This sequence encodes CASSLNRGNGYTF. Variable domain in full (rest from reference TRBV7-2 and TRBJ1-2): GAGVSQSPSNKVTEKGKDVELRCDPISGHTALYWYRQSLGQGLEFLIYFQGNSAPDKSGLPSDRFSAERTGGSVSTLTIQRTQQEDSAVYLCASSLNRGNGYTFGSGTRLTVV.

This clonotype was detected ten times or more. The chain employs TRBV7-8 and TRBJ2-7; unclear D gene. V dropped 5 bases and J dropped 0 bases, with 11 bases sitting between them. This CDR3 contains 14 residues. From germline, CDR1 is SGHVS and CDR2 FQNEAQ. The CDR3 DNA follows: TGTGCCAGCAGCCCCATGAAAAGCTCCTACGAGCAGTACTTC. Its translation: CASSPMKSSYEQYF.

This clonotype was seen at least ten times. This rearrangement joins TRBV20-1 to TRBJ2-5; D call uncertain. This CDR3 is 12 amino acids long. Germline loops: CDR1 DFQATT, CDR2 SNEGSKA (reference sequence). V was clipped by 5 bases and J by 0 bases, with 7 bases between them. The CDR3 bases are TGCAGTGCTCTAGAGTACCAAGAGACCCAGTACTTC. The encoded protein is CSALEYQETQYF.

About this clonotype: A much bigger clone sits one base away, suggesting this may be a read error. The chain couples TRBV30 to TRBJ2-2, with 9 nucleotides matching TRBD2. With 5 bases clipped from V and 5 bases from J, the junction kept 9 bases outside the gene matches. The CDR3 length is 15 residues. Germline V gives CDR1 GTSNPN, CDR2 SVGIG (reference sequence). CDR3 amino acids: CAWYPGLAKTGELFF. The CDR3 coding sequence is TGTGCCTGGTACCCGGGACTAGCAAAAACCGGGGAGCTGTTTTTT.

The sample holds many counts of this clonotype. The gene calls are TRBV6-5 and TRBJ1-1; TRBD1 matches 12 bases. Looked up from germline, CDR1 is MNHEY and CDR2 is SVGAGI. The CDR3 covers 16 residues. V was pared by 3 bases and J by 11 bases, with 13 bases of the junction left unmatched. The CDR3 sequence: CASSYSPGTGGRGAFF. As DNA, the CDR3 is TGTGCCAGCAGTTATTCCCCCGGGACAGGGGGCCGTGGGGCTTTCTTT.

Comment on this clonotype: Being one base from a much bigger clone, this may be a read error. The rearrangement uses TRBV19 and TRBJ1-1; tentative D call: TRBD1 (6 bases). In germline, CDR1 is LNHDA, CDR2 SQIVND (reference sequence). This CDR3 has 13 amino acids. CDR3: CASSLTGKLEACF. The CDR3 DNA reads as TGTGCCAGTAGCCTTACAGGGAAACTTGAAGCTTGCTTT.

This clonotype was recorded at least ten times. The chain combines TRBV12-3 or TRBV12-4 with TRBJ2-7; 14 bases align to TRBD2. CDR3 length equals 18 residues. J gave up 2 bases and V 5 bases, and 11 bases lay outside the gene matches. The CDR3 region has the DNA TGTGCCAGCAGTAACCCGGGACTAGCGGGAGTTCGTCCCTACGAGCAGTACTTC. Protein: CASSNPGLAGVRPYEQYF.

This clonotype was detected ten times or more. The gene calls are TRBV12-3 or TRBV12-4 and TRBJ2-7, with D maybe TRBD1 (6 bases). CDR3 length: 19 amino acids. Trimming pared 2 bases from V and 1 base from J, leaving 24 bases between. The CDR3 sequence: CASSLFMGKTRRGSYEQYF. The CDR3 DNA is TGTGCCAGCAGTTTATTCATGGGAAAAACACGCAGGGGTTCCTACGAGCAGTACTTC.

This clonotype was seen ten or more times. The chain is built from TRBV7-3 and TRBJ1-1; 7 bases agree with TRBD1. After removal of 6 bases from V and 2 bases from J, the junction contained 6 bases not matched to a gene. The CDR3 covers 14 residues. Germline CDR1 and CDR2: SGHTA and FQGTGA. The CDR3 protein is CASRVAGGNTEAFF. The CDR3 DNA reads as TGTGCCAGCAGGGTCGCAGGGGGAAACACTGAAGCTTTCTTT.

This clonotype was detected many times. The chain employs TRBV6-1 and TRBJ1-2; D unresolved. This CDR3 has 14 amino acids. V gave up 6 bases and J gave up 7 bases, with 18 bases separating them. CDR1 and CDR2 (germline): MNHNS, SASEGT. The CDR3 region has the DNA TGTGCCAGCAGCCAGGTCGCCCTGGAATTTGGCTACACCTTC. This gives the protein CASSQVALEFGYTF.

For this clonotype: It may be a read error: a sequence one base away is much more abundant. This chain joins TRBV18 and TRBJ1-1; D is perhaps TRBD1 (5 bases). Per the germline V gene, CDR1 is KGHSH and CDR2 is LQKENI. The CDR3 sequence is 13 residues long. CDR3 in amino acids: CASSTRDATEACF. CDR3 nucleotide sequence: TGTGCCAGCTCAACCCGGGACGCGACTGAAGCTTGCTTT.